This T cell receptor beta chain was obtained from a study of blood T cell repertoires in COVID-19. Overall study context: The United States, Italy and Spain provided the acute and convalescent COVID-19 samples.

Per the original data handling: Cell counts per sample came from amplifying reference gene primers. Assay: immunoSEQ multiplex PCR; the TCRdb copy retains only in-frame clones and omits some. The D gene and trimming were derived from the DNA, and the V and J assignments and clone size from that table. The table shows roughly 53,000 clones, with approximately 90% occurring only once. There are 18 residues in the CDR3. Germline V gene lookup returns CDR1 SGHAT and CDR2 FQNNGV. V trimming: 5 bases; J trimming: 2 bases; junction bases outside the gene matches: 15. The sequenced sample was peripheral blood. The sequence derives from a man older than 75 with acute or convalescent COVID-19. V gene TRBV11-2 combines with J gene TRBJ2-3, with 8 bases aligning to TRBD2. CDR3 sequence: CASSLGRGAGVITDTQYF. The CDR3 nucleotides read TGTGCCAGCAGCCTAGGACGGGGAGCGGGGGTGATCACAGATACGCAGTATTTT.